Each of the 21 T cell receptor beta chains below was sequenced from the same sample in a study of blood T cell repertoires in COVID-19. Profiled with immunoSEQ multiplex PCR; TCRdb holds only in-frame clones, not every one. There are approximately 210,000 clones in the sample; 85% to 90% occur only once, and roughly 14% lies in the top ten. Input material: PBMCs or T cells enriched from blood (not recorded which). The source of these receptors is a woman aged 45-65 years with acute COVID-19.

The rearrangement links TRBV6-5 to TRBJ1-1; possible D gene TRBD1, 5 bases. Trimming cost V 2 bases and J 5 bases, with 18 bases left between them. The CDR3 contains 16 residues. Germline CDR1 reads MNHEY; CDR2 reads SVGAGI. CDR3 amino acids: CASSYEMYGGGTEAFF. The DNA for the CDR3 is TGTGCCAGCAGTTACGAGATGTATGGGGGGGGAACTGAAGCTTTCTTT.

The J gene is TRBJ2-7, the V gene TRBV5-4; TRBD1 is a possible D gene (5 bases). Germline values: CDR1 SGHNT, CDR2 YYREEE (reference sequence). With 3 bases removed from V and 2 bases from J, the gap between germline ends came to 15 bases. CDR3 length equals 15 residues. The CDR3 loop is CASSSRTRNAYEQYF. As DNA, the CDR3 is TGTGCCAGCAGCTCCCGGACACGGAATGCCTACGAGCAGTACTTC. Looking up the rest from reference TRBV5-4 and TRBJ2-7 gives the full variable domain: ETGVTQSPTHLIKTRGQQVTLRCSSQSGHNTVSWYQQALGQGPQFIFQYYREEENGRGNFPPRFSGLQFPNYSSELNVNALELDDSALYLCASSSRTRNAYEQYFGPGTRLTVT.

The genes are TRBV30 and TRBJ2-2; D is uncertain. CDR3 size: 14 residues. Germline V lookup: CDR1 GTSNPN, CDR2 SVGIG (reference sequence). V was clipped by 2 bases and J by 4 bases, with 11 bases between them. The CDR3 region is CAWSSSPITGELFF. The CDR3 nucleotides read TGTGCCTGGAGTTCGAGTCCGATCACCGGGGAGCTGTTTTTT.

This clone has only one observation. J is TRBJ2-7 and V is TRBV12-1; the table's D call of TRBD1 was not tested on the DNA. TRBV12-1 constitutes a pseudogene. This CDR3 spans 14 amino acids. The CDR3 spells CASRITRGHLEQYF. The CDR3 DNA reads TGTGCCAGCAGGATTACCAGGGGGCATTTGGAGCAGTACTTC.

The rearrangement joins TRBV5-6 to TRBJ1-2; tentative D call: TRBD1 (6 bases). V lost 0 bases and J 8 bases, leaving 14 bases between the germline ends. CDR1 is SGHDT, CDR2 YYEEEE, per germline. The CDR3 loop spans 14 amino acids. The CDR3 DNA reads TGTGCCAGCAGCTTGGATGTGGGGGCGAGAGGCTACACCTTC. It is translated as CASSLDVGARGYTF.

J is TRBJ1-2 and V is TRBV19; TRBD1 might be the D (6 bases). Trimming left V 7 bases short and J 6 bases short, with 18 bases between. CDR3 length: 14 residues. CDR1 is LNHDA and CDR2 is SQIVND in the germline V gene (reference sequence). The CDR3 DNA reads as TGTGCCAGTACCCCCTCCGGGACATTAAATGGCTACACCTTC. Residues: CASTPSGTLNGYTF.

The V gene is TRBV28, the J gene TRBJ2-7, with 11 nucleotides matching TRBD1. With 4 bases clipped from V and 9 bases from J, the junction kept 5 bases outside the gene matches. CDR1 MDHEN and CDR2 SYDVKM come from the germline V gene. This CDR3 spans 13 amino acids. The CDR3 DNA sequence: TGTGCCAGCAGTTCCGGGACAGGGGGATCGCAGTACTTC. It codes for CASSSGTGGSQYF.

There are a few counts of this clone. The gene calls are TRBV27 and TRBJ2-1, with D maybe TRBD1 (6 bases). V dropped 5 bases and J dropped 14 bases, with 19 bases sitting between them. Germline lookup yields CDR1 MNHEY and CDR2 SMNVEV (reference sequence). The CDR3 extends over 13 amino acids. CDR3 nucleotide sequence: TGTGCCAGCAGTCCGAAAGCTAGGGGGAGCGAGTTCTTC. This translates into CASSPKARGSEFF.

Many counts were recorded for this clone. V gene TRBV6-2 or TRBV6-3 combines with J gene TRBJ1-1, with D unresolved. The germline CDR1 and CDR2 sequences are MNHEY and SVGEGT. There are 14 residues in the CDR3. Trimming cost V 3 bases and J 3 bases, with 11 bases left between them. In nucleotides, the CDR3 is TGTGCCAGCAGTTATGGTCTCTACCACACTGAAGCTTTCTTT. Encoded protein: CASSYGLYHTEAFF.

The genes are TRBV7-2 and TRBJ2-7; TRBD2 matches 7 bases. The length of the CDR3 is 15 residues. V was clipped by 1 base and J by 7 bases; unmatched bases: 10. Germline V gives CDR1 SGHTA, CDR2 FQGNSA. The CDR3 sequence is CASSLGDYRGEEQYF. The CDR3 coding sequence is TGTGCCAGCAGCTTAGGGGACTATAGGGGCGAGGAGCAGTACTTC.

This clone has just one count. The CDR3, as DNA: TGTGCCTGGGCGTGGGACAGGAACACTGAAGCTTTCTTT. As protein: CAWAWDRNTEAFF. The rearrangement joins TRBV30 to TRBJ1-1, with TRBD1 matching over 7 bases. CDR1 GTSNPN and CDR2 SVGIG come from the germline V gene (reference sequence). Trimming took 5 bases from V and 1 from J; bases not matched to a gene: 4. The CDR3 is made up of 13 amino acids.

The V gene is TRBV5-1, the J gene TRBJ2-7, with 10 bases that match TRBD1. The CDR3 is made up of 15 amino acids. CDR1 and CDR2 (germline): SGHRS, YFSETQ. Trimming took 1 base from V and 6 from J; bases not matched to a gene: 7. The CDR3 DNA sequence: TGCGCCAGCAGCTTGAGCGGGACAGGGGCGTTCGAGCAGTACTTC. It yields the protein CASSLSGTGAFEQYF.

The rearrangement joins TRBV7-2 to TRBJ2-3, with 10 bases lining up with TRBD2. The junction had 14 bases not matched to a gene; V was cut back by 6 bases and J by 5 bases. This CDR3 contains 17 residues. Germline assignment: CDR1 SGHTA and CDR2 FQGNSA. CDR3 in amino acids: CASRNPGLAYSVDTQYF. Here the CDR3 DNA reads TGTGCCAGCAGGAATCCGGGACTAGCGTACTCAGTAGATACGCAGTATTTT.

CDR3 region: CASRPGTGGTEAFF. The CDR3 DNA reads as TGTGCCAGCAGACCCGGGACAGGGGGCACTGAAGCTTTCTTT. The chain uses TRBV7-2 and TRBJ1-1; TRBD1 matches at 11 bases. Germline V CDR1 and CDR2: SGHTA, FQGNSA. J was trimmed by 4 bases and V by 6 bases; bases with no gene match: 4. The CDR3 runs 14 residues.

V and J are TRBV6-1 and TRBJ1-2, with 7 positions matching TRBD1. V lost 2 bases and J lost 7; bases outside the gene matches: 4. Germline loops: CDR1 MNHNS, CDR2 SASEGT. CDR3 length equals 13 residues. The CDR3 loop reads CASSERQGVGYTF. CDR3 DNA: TGTGCCAGCAGTGAAAGGCAGGGGGTTGGCTACACCTTC.

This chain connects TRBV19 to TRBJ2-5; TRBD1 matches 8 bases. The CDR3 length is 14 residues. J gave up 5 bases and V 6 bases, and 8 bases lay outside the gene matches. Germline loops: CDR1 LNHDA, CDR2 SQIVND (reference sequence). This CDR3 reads CASSRDRGGETQYF. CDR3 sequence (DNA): TGTGCCAGTAGCCGCGACAGGGGTGGGGAGACCCAGTACTTC.

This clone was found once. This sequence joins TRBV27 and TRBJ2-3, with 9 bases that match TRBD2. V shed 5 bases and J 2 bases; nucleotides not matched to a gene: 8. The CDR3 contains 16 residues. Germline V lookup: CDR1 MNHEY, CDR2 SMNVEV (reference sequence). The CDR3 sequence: CASSPKTSGYTDTQYF. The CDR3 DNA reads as TGTGCCAGCAGTCCAAAGACTAGCGGATACACAGATACGCAGTATTTT.

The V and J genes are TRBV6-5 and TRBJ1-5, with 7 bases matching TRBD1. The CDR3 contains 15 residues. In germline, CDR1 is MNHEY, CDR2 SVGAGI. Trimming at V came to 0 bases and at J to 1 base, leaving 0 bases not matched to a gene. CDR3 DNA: TGTGCCAGCAGTTACTCGGGACAGAGCAATCAGCCCCAGCATTTT. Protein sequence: CASSYSGQSNQPQHF.

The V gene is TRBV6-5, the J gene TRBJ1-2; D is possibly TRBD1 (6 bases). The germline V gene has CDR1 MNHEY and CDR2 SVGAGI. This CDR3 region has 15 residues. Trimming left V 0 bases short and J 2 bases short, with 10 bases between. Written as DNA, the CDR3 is TGTGCCAGCAGTTACTCGTTAGGGGGAAACTATGGCTACACCTTC. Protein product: CASSYSLGGNYGYTF.

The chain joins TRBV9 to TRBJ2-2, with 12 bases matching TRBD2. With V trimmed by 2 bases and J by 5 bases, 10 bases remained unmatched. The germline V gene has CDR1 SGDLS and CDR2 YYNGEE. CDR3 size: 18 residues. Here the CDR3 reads CASSVGASGRALTGELFF. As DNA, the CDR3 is TGTGCCAGCAGCGTCGGGGCTAGCGGGAGGGCTTTGACCGGGGAGCTGTTTTTT.

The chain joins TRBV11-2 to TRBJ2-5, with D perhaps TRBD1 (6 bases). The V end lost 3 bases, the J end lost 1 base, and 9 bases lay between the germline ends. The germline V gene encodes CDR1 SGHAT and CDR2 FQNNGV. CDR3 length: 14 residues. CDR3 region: CASSFTGTQETQYF. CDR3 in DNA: TGTGCCAGCAGCTTTACAGGGACCCAAGAGACCCAGTACTTC.